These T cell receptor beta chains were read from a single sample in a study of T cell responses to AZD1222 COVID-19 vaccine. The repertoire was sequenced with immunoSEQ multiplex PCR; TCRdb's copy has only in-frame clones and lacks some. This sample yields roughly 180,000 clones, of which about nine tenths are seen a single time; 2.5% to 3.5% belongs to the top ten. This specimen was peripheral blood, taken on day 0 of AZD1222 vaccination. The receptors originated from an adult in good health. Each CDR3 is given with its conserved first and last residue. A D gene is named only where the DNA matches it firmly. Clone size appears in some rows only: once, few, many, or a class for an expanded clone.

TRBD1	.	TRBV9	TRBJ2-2	CASSATNRDRRPGELFF	TGTGCCAGCAGCGCCACAAACCGGGACAGGCGACCCGGGGAGCTGTTTTTT
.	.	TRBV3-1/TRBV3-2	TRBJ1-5	CASSLPGGNQPQHF	TGTGCCAGCAGCCTACCAGGGGGCAATCAGCCCCAGCATTTT
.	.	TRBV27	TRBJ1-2	CASSSTNNFRGGYTF	TGTGCCAGCAGTTCGACAAATAATTTTCGAGGTGGCTACACCTTC
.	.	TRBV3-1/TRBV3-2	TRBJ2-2	CASSQDGRNTGELFF	TGTGCCAGCAGCCAAGATGGGCGGAACACCGGGGAGCTGTTTTTT
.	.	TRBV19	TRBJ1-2	CASSPAVIGGYGYTF	TGTGCCAGTAGTCCCGCTGTAATAGGGGGCTATGGCTACACCTTC
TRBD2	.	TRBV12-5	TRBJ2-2	CASGLETLAGVNTGELFF	TGTGCTAGTGGTTTGGAGACATTAGCGGGGGTTAACACCGGGGAGCTGTTTTTT
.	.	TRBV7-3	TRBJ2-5	CASSSLPGPSETQYF	TGTGCCAGCAGCTCCTTGCCTGGGCCCTCAGAGACCCAGTACTTC
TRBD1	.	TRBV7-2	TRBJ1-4	CASGARTGNEKLFF	TGTGCCAGCGGCGCGAGGACAGGAAATGAAAAACTGTTTTTT
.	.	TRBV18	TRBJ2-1	CASSPPVGKSSYNEQFF	TGTGCCAGCTCACCACCGGTCGGGAAAAGCTCCTACAATGAGCAGTTCTTC
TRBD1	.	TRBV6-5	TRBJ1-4	CASRGQGREKLFF	TGTGCCAGCAGGGGACAGGGTCGTGAAAAACTGTTTTTT
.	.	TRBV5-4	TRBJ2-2	CASSLGGVPGELFF	TGTGCCAGCAGCTTGGGAGGGGTCCCCGGGGAGCTGTTTTTT
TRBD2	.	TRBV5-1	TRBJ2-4	CASSFGTSGGPGAKNIQYF	TGCGCCAGCAGCTTCGGGACTAGCGGGGGCCCCGGGGCCAAAAACATTCAGTACTTC
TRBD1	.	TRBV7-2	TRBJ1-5	CASSPRDRASNQPQHF	TGTGCCAGCAGCCCCAGGGACAGGGCGAGCAATCAGCCCCAGCATTTT
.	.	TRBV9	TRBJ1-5	CASSVSGGLDQPQHF	TGTGCCAGCAGCGTAAGCGGGGGGCTAGATCAGCCCCAGCATTTT
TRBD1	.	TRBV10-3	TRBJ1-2	CAIRTGVYTF	TGTGCCATACGTACAGGGGTCTACACCTTC
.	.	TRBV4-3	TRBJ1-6	CASSQDLGGSPLHF	TGCGCCAGCAGCCAAGATCTGGGAGGGTCACCCCTCCACTTT
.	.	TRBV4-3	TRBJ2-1	CASSQESWGSRNEQFF	TGCGCCAGCAGCCAAGAGAGTTGGGGTAGCCGCAATGAGCAGTTCTTC
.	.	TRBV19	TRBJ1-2	CASKGQGLVYGYTF	TGTGCCAGTAAGGGGCAGGGGCTTGTCTATGGCTACACCTTC
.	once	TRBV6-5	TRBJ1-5	CASSIGGDNQPQHF	TGTGCCAGCAGTATAGGGGGGGACAATCAGCCCCAGCATTTT
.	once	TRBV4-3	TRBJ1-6	CASSQDNPVNSPLHF	TGCGCCAGCAGCCAAGATAACCCAGTTAATTCACCCCTCCACTTT
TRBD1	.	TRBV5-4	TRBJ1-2	CASSSDRGNYGYTF	TGTGCCAGCAGCTCGGACAGGGGGAACTATGGCTACACCTTC
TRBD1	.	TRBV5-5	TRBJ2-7	CASSSPGQGSYEQYF	TGTGCCAGCAGCTCACCCGGACAGGGCTCCTACGAGCAGTACTTC
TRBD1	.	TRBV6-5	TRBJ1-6	CASTGQGYNSPLHF	TGTGCCAGCACCGGACAGGGCTATAATTCACCCCTCCACTTT
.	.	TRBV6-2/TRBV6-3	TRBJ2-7	CASSYKRQVVGYEQYF	TGTGCCAGCAGTTACAAGCGACAGGTTGTGGGATACGAGCAGTACTTC
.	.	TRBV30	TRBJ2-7	CAWSVPPYEQYF	TGTGCCTGGAGTGTACCCCCCTACGAGCAGTACTTC
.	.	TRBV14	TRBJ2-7	CASHISGKYGQYF	TGTGCCAGCCACATATCAGGGAAGTATGGGCAGTACTTC
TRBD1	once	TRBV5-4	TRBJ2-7	CASSPVGQGYEQYF	TGTGCCAGCAGCCCTGTCGGACAGGGCTACGAGCAGTACTTC
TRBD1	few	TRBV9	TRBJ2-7	CASSERDRGFYEQYF	TGTGCCAGCAGCGAACGGGACAGGGGGTTCTACGAGCAGTACTTC
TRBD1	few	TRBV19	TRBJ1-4	CASSIGRGRNEKLFF	TGTGCCAGTAGTATAGGGAGGGGGCGGAACGAAAAACTGTTTTTT
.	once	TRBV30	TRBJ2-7	CAWEGRLPKGEQYF	TGTGCCTGGGAGGGAAGGCTGCCCAAAGGCGAGCAGTACTTC
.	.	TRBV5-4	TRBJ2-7	CASSLAGGRTYEQYF	TGTGCCAGCAGCTTGGCCGGGGGTAGGACCTACGAGCAGTACTTC
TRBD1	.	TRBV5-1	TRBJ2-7	CASSPGQADYEQYF	TGCGCCAGCAGCCCCGGACAGGCCGACTACGAGCAGTACTTC
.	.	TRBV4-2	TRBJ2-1	CASSQGFREQFF	TGTGCCAGCAGCCAAGGTTTCAGGGAGCAGTTCTTC
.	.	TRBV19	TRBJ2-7	CASRSSLHSYEQYF	TGTGCCAGCAGATCAAGCCTACACTCCTACGAGCAGTACTTC
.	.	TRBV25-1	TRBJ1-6	CASTRGRDSPLHF	TGTGCCAGTACCAGAGGCAGGGATTCACCCCTCCACTTT
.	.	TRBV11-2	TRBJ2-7	CASSLFYEQYF	TGTGCCAGCAGCTTATTTTACGAGCAGTACTTC
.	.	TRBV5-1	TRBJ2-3	CASSLVSRVDTQYF	TGCGCCAGCAGCTTGGTTTCCAGGGTAGATACGCAGTATTTT
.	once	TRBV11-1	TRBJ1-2	CASSLDRQGSNYGYTF	TGTGCCAGCAGCTTAGACCGTCAGGGTTCTAACTATGGCTACACCTTC
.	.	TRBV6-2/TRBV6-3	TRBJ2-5	CASSRPSKETQYF	TGTGCCAGCAGTCGGCCAAGTAAAGAGACCCAGTACTTC
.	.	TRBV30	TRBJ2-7	CAWRGRALYEQYF	TGTGCCTGGAGGGGTAGAGCTCTCTACGAGCAGTACTTC
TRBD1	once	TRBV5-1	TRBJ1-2	CASSLDRESNYGYTF	TGCGCCAGCAGCTTAGACAGGGAATCTAACTATGGCTACACCTTC
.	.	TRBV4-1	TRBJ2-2	CASSQDLEGWRTGELFF	TGCGCCAGCAGCCAAGATTTGGAGGGGTGGCGGACCGGGGAGCTGTTTTTT
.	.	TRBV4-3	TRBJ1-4	CASSQDWGEGELFF	TGCGCCAGCAGCCAAGATTGGGGTGAAGGGGAACTGTTTTTT
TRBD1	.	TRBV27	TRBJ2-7	CASRKQGITYEQYF	TGTGCCAGCAGGAAACAGGGGATTACCTACGAGCAGTACTTC
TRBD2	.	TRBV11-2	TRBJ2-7	CASRSPGGYSYEQYF	TGTGCCAGCAGGTCCCCCGGGGGGTATTCGTACGAGCAGTACTTC
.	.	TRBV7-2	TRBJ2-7	CASSTPPWEQYF	TGTGCCAGCAGCACCCCCCCTTGGGAGCAGTACTTC
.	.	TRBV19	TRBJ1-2	CASRYRENYTF	TGTGCCAGTAGATACAGGGAGAACTACACCTTC
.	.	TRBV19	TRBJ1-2	CASSLDSSYGYTF	TGTGCCAGTAGTCTGGACAGTTCCTATGGCTACACCTTC